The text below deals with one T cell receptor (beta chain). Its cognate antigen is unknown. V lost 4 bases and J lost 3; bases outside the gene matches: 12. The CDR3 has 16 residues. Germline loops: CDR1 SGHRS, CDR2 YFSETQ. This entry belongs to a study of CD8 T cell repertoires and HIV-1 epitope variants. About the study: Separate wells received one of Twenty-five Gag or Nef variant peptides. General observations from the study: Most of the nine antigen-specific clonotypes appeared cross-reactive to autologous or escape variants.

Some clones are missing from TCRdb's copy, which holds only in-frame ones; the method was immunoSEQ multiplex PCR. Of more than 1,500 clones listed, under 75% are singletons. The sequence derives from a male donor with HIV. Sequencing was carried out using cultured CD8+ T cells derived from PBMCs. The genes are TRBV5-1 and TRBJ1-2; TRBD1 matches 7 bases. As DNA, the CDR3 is TGCGCCAGCAGCACAAACTTCGACAGGGCTGACTATGGCTACACCTTC. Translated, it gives CASSTNFDRADYGYTF.